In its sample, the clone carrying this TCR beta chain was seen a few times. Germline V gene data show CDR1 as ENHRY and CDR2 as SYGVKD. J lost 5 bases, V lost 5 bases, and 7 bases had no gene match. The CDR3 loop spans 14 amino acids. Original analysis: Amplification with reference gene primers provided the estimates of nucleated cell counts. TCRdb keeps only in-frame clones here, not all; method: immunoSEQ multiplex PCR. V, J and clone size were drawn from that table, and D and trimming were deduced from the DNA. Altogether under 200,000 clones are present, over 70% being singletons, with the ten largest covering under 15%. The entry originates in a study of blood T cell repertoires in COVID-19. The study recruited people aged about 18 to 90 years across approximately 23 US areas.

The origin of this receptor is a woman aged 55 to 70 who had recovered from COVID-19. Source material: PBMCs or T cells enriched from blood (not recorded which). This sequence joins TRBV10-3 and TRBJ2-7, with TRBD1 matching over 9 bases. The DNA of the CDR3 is TGTGCCATCAGTTCGGGACAGGGTAGAAACGAGCAGTACTTC. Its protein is CAISSGQGRNEQYF.